The clone carrying this T cell receptor (beta chain) was picked up a small number of times. V was trimmed by 4 bases and J by 0 bases, leaving 14 bases between them. The germline V gene has CDR1 SGHTS and CDR2 YDEGEE. The CDR3 runs to 16 residues. This record belongs to a study of cytomegalovirus exposure and HLA in healthy donors. The PCR made use of 60 Vbeta and 13 Jbeta primers. The repertoire was sequenced with immunoSEQ multiplex PCR; TCRdb's copy has only in-frame clones and lacks some. The table lists roughly 120,000 clones, about 68% of them singletons. Sequencing was performed on PBMCs. This rearrangement joins TRBV5-8 to TRBJ1-3, with a possible D match to TRBD1 (6 bases). The clonotype comes from a woman aged 50 to 65 in good health and CMV-seropositive. In nucleotides, the CDR3 is TGTGCCAGCAGCCGGAGACAGGACCGCTCTGGAAACACCATATATTTT. Protein: CASSRRQDRSGNTIYF. The full variable domain, in which reference TRBV5-8 and TRBJ1-3 provide the parts outside the CDR3, is EAGVTQSPTHLIKTRGQQATLRCSPISGHTSVYWYQQALGLGLQFLLWYDEGEERNRGNFPPRFSGRQFPNYSSELNVNALELEDSALYLCASSRRQDRSGNTIYFGEGSWLTVV.